The clone carrying this TCR beta chain has just one count. Its antigen is unidentified. This sample is drawn from a study of molecular identifiers for immune sequencing clone quantification. Study-wide context: Across replicate runs, RNA obtained from approximately 20,000 or 100,000 naive CD8 cells was divided into five, with four undergoing sequencing. Study conclusions and caveats: Should identical TCR molecules share a barcode, the sizes of highly expanded clones could be underestimated. Clonotypes topping 20 RNA copies carried over 98% of effector molecules but under 1% of naive ones.

V lost 4 bases to trimming and J lost 2 bases; unmatched junction nucleotides: 15. CDR1 is SEHNR and CDR2 is FQNEAQ in the germline V gene (reference sequence). The CDR3 consists of 18 residues. Previously published methods and listed TCR primers were used for the bulk TCR libraries. MiXCR, applied by TCRdb to the PCR reads, yields one record per CDR3 protein. Among under 800,000 distinct CDR3 sequences listed, 25% were seen once. This TCR was sampled from a human donor in good health. Some libraries in this study had Jurkat cell RNA spiked in. The chain links TRBV7-9 to TRBJ2-3, with TRBD1 identical over 7 bases. The sequencing sample was made of naive CD8+ T cells from blood, with Jurkat cell RNA spiked in. As to subset: FACS-sorted CD8+CD4-CCR7+CD45RA+ naive T cells. The chain's CDR3 is CASSSTRSTGQNTDTQYF. CDR3 nucleotide sequence: TGTGCCAGCAGCTCCACCCGCTCGACAGGGCAAAACACAGATACGCAGTATTTT.